These 20 T cell receptor beta chains share one sample of origin, sequenced in a study of shared clonotypes between healthy human individuals. Profiled with immunoSEQ multiplex PCR; TCRdb holds only in-frame clones, not every one. This sample has about 2 million clones, with 90% to 95% found just once. The sequenced material came from naive CD4+ T cells sorted from blood. Stated subset: CD45RA+ positively selected. The receptors stem from a man aged 18 to 30 in good health.

This chain links TRBV5-4 with TRBJ2-1, with D possibly being TRBD2 (5 bases). V was pared by 2 bases and J by 4 bases, with 13 bases between. This CDR3 has 15 amino acids. Per germline, CDR1 SGHNT and CDR2 YYREEE (reference sequence). CDR3 residues: CASSFSSGVYNEQFF. CDR3 coding DNA: TGTGCCAGCAGCTTCTCCAGCGGAGTTTACAATGAGCAGTTCTTC.

The gene calls are TRBV5-1 and TRBJ1-5; D not certain. V was pared by 4 bases and J by 5 bases, with 7 bases between. The CDR3 is 12 amino acids. Germline V gene sequence: CDR1 SGHRS, CDR2 YFSETQ. CDR3 DNA sequence: TGCGCCAGCAGCCCGAGACATCAGCCCCAGCATTTT. It specifies CASSPRHQPQHF.

This rearrangement joins TRBV28 to TRBJ1-2, with a tentative D call TRBD1 (5 bases). There are 17 residues in the CDR3. V was clipped by 5 bases and J by 2 bases, with 21 bases between them. Per germline, CDR1 MDHEN and CDR2 SYDVKM. CDR3 in amino acids: CASSQTGTHFRNYGYTF. The DNA of the CDR3 is TGTGCCAGCAGTCAGACCGGGACCCACTTCCGAAACTATGGCTACACCTTC.

This clone was found once. The same CDR3 is also encoded by other DNA sequences in this sample. This rearrangement joins TRBV19 to TRBJ2-1, with 8 bases matching TRBD2. CDR3 length: 16 amino acids. J was trimmed by 0 bases and V by 2 bases; bases with no gene match: 3. Germline V gene lookup returns CDR1 LNHDA and CDR2 SQIVND (reference sequence). The CDR3 DNA reads TGTGCCAGTAGTATAAGCAGCGGGAGCTCCTACAATGAGCAGTTCTTC. Translating gives CASSISSGSSYNEQFF.

This chain joins TRBV18 and TRBJ1-6, with D unresolved. Between the trimmed V and J ends, which lost 4 bases and 9 bases, there was a span of 16 bases. There are 15 residues in the CDR3. Germline V gene lookup returns CDR1 KGHSH and CDR2 LQKENI. The CDR3 sequence: CASSLLSGGLSPLHF. The CDR3 DNA sequence: TGTGCCAGCTCACTACTCAGCGGTGGGCTTTCACCCCTCCACTTT.

The chain couples TRBV11-2 to TRBJ1-2; weak D call: TRBD1 (5 bases). Germline CDR1 reads SGHAT; CDR2 reads FQNNGV. CDR3 length: 13 amino acids. Trimming pared 1 base from V and 7 bases from J, leaving 10 bases between. The CDR3 nucleotides read TGTGCCAGCAGCTTAGTGCAGGGTCCTGGCTACACCTTC. This encodes CASSLVQGPGYTF.

This rearrangement joins TRBV28 to TRBJ2-2; D gene ambiguous. Trimming took off 2 bases at V and 6 bases at J, with 7 bases between the two ends. Per the germline V gene, CDR1 is MDHEN and CDR2 is SYDVKM. CDR3 length: 13 residues. This CDR3 reads CASSLIRPGELFF. Written as DNA, the CDR3 is TGTGCCAGCAGTTTAATACGGCCCGGGGAGCTGTTTTTT.

This chain uses TRBV10-3 with TRBJ2-7; the D is unclear. Germline V gives CDR1 ENHRY, CDR2 SYGVKD. V was clipped by 2 bases and J by 3 bases, with 5 bases between them. The CDR3 spans 12 residues. The CDR3 sequence: CAISEENYEQYF. The CDR3 region has the DNA TGTGCCATCAGTGAGGAGAACTACGAGCAGTACTTC.

The genes are TRBV4-3 and TRBJ2-5; 9 nucleotides agree with TRBD1. This CDR3 region has 15 residues. V lost 0 bases to trimming and J lost 7 bases; unmatched junction nucleotides: 6. CDR1 and CDR2 (germline): LGHNA, YSLEER. CDR3 protein: CASSQEPGQGGTQYF. The CDR3 coding sequence is TGCGCCAGCAGCCAAGAACCGGGACAGGGAGGGACCCAGTACTTC.

The chain has TRBV6-5 and TRBJ2-4; perhaps TRBD2 as D (6 bases). The CDR3 loop spans 14 amino acids. Trimming shortened V by 4 bases and J by 6 bases, and 13 bases separated the two germline ends. CDR1 and CDR2 from the germline V gene are MNHEY and SVGAGI. CDR3 sequence reads: CASSSPDYPNIQYF. The CDR3 DNA reads as TGTGCCAGCAGTTCCCCGGACTACCCAAACATTCAGTACTTC.

The chain is built from TRBV7-9 and TRBJ2-7; 10 nucleotides align to TRBD2. V lost 6 bases, J lost 7 bases, and 9 bases stayed unmatched. The germline V gene has CDR1 SEHNR and CDR2 FQNEAQ (reference sequence). CDR3 length: 14 amino acids. The CDR3 DNA sequence: TGTGCCAGCAGAACTAGCGGGACCGCTCGGGAGCAGTACTTC. Encoded protein: CASRTSGTAREQYF.

The chain carries TRBV18 and TRBJ2-4; D is ambiguous. CDR1 and CDR2 (germline): KGHSH, LQKENI. The V end was cut by 2 bases, the J end by 6 bases, with 5 bases between. CDR3 size: 12 residues. The CDR3, as DNA: TGTGCCAGCTCACCAGAAGGAAACATTCAGTACTTC. Its translation: CASSPEGNIQYF. The variable domain in full, completed from reference TRBV18 and TRBJ2-4, reads NAGVMQNPRHLVRRRGQEARLRCSPMKGHSHVYWYRQLPEEGLKFMVYLQKENIIDESGMPKERFSAEFPKEGPSILRIQQVVRGDSAAYFCASSPEGNIQYFGAGTRLSVL.

This clone came up once. The V and J genes are TRBV6-1 and TRBJ1-5, with D maybe TRBD1 (6 bases). The CDR3 length is 15 residues. The germline V and J ends were trimmed by 2 bases and 6 bases, with 14 bases remaining between them. Germline V gene data show CDR1 as MNHNS and CDR2 as SASEGT. CDR3: CASSEKSGVAQPQHF. The CDR3, as DNA: TGTGCCAGCAGTGAAAAATCAGGGGTGGCTCAGCCCCAGCATTTT.

This clone was observed a handful of times. This sequence joins TRBV29-1 and TRBJ2-7, with 7 nucleotides matching TRBD2. There are 13 residues in the CDR3. The junction had 7 bases not matched to a gene; V was cut back by 6 bases and J by 2 bases. The germline CDR1 and CDR2 sequences are SQVTM and ANQGSEA. As DNA, the CDR3 is TGCAGCGTGGCTACTAGCGTTGCCTACGAGCAGTACTTC. Translating gives CSVATSVAYEQYF.

The rearrangement uses TRBV30 and TRBJ2-7, with a weak D call TRBD2 (6 bases). CDR1 is GTSNPN and CDR2 is SVGIG in the germline V gene (reference sequence). The length of the CDR3 is 11 residues. V lost 1 base and J lost 11, with 12 bases in between. As DNA, the CDR3 is TGTGCCTGGAGTGCGGGACTGTCAAAGTACTTC. Protein: CAWSAGLSKYF.

The V call is TRBV6-5, the J call TRBJ2-2; 7 bases fit TRBD2. The germline V gene encodes CDR1 MNHEY and CDR2 SVGAGI. V lost 6 bases and J lost 6; bases outside the gene matches: 10. CDR3 length: 15 amino acids. CDR3 DNA sequence: TGTGCCAGCAGGCCGGGGGGAACGTATTCCGGGGAGCTGTTTTTT. The encoded protein is CASRPGGTYSGELFF.

Of note for this clone: The same CDR3 arises from other DNA sequences in this sample as well. This chain uses TRBV7-9 with TRBJ2-3, with D hard to call. Germline V gene sequence: CDR1 SEHNR, CDR2 FQNEAQ (reference sequence). The length of the CDR3 is 14 residues. Trimming cost V 2 bases and J 0 bases, with 6 bases left between them. The CDR3, as DNA: TGTGCCAGCAGCTTACTGGGCAGCACAGATACGCAGTATTTT. This encodes CASSLLGSTDTQYF.

The chain recombines TRBV28 with TRBJ2-7; TRBD2 agrees at 15 bases. The CDR3 length is 17 residues. Per germline, CDR1 MDHEN and CDR2 SYDVKM. The V gene end was trimmed by 10 bases and the J gene end by 0 bases; junction bases not matched to a gene: 10. The CDR3 protein is CATDGTSGGSSSYEQYF. In DNA, the CDR3 is TGTGCCACCGACGGGACTAGCGGGGGGTCGAGCTCCTACGAGCAGTACTTC.

This chain connects TRBV10-3 to TRBJ2-1, with D possibly TRBD2 on 6 matching bases. V was trimmed by 10 bases and J by 6 bases, leaving 13 bases between them. Germline loops: CDR1 ENHRY, CDR2 SYGVKD. This CDR3 is 12 amino acids long. In nucleotides, the CDR3 is TGTGCCACCACTGGGGGGTCCAATGAGCAGTTCTTC. Its protein is CATTGGSNEQFF.

This chain connects TRBV7-8 to TRBJ1-1; 8 bases are shared with TRBD1. V was clipped by 0 bases and J by 11 bases; unmatched bases: 11. Per the germline V gene, CDR1 is SGHVS and CDR2 is FQNEAQ. The CDR3 length is 15 residues. The DNA of the CDR3 is TGTGCCAGCAGCTTAGCCGAGACAGGGGCGAGGGGGGCTTTCTTT. The encoded protein is CASSLAETGARGAFF.